This TCR beta chain appears in the sequencing data of a study of blood T cell repertoires in COVID-19. This clone showed up just a few times. The data were produced by immunoSEQ multiplex PCR, yet TCRdb's version contains in-frame clones alone and is incomplete. The sample lists fewer than 200,000 clones; just under 85% were seen once. The CDR3 runs to 15 residues. Germline V gives CDR1 ENHRY, CDR2 SYGVKD. The ends lost 0 bases at V and 1 base at J; junction bases unmatched: 3. The sequence was obtained from a woman older than 75 with COVID-19, enrolled during active disease. The J gene is TRBJ2-7, the V gene TRBV10-3; 7 nucleotides align to TRBD2. Specimen: peripheral blood. The CDR3 loop is CAISESWTSSYEQYF. CDR3 sequence (DNA): TGTGCCATCAGTGAGTCGTGGACTAGTTCCTACGAGCAGTACTTC.